The 13 T cell receptor beta chains given below trace back to one sample, sequenced in a study of T cell changes during pregnancy in multiple sclerosis. Sequenced by immunoSEQ multiplex PCR; TCRdb stores in-frame clones only, minus some. The sample has 65,000 to 90,000 clones, just over 90% seen once; the top ten hold more than 2%. The source was peripheral blood, collected in the first trimester of pregnancy. The origin of the receptors is a female donor with multiple sclerosis, enrolled in a pregnancy study.

The chain carries TRBV29-1 and TRBJ1-4, with 11 positions matching TRBD1. J was trimmed by 8 bases and V by 1 base; bases with no gene match: 6. CDR3 length equals 15 residues. Per germline, CDR1 SQVTM and CDR2 ANQGSEA. The CDR3 DNA follows: TGCAGCGTTGAAGGGACAGGGGGCCCGCGCGAAAAACTGTTTTTT. Its protein product is CSVEGTGGPREKLFF. The whole variable domain, filled in from reference TRBV29-1 and TRBJ1-4, reads SAVISQKPSRDICQRGTSLTIQCQVDSQVTMMFWYRQQPGQSLTLIATANQGSEATYESGFVIDKFPISRPNLTFSTLTVSNMSPEDSSIYLCSVEGTGGPREKLFFGSGTQLSVL.

This rearrangement joins TRBV7-3 to TRBJ1-2, with TRBD1 identical over 7 bases. Germline values: CDR1 SGHTA, CDR2 FQGTGA. The junction had 9 bases not matched to a gene; V was cut back by 5 bases and J by 3 bases. The length of the CDR3 is 15 residues. CDR3 in DNA: TGTGCCAGCAGCCAAGGAGGGGGCTTGGACTATGGCTACACCTTC. Translating it yields CASSQGGGLDYGYTF.

J is TRBJ1-2 and V is TRBV5-1, with a possible D match to TRBD1 (6 bases). The CDR3 spans 16 residues. The V end was cut by 0 bases, the J end by 8 bases, with 20 bases between. The V gene's germline CDR1 is SGHRS and CDR2 YFSETQ. The CDR3 sequence: CASSLGALQGLRGYTF. Written as DNA, the CDR3 is TGCGCCAGCAGCTTGGGGGCCTTACAGGGATTGAGGGGCTACACCTTC.

This clone turned up a few times. The genes are TRBV30 and TRBJ2-1, with 7 bases matching TRBD2. This CDR3 comprises 15 residues. V shed 0 bases, J shed 6 bases, and the junction held 8 bases outside the gene matches. Germline assignment: CDR1 GTSNPN and CDR2 SVGIG (reference sequence). CDR3: CAWSVDQRETNEQFF. The CDR3 nucleotides are TGTGCCTGGAGTGTAGACCAGCGGGAAACCAATGAGCAGTTCTTC.

The chain recombines TRBV27 with TRBJ2-7; 10 bases line up with TRBD2. The germline CDR1 and CDR2 sequences are MNHEY and SMNVEV (reference sequence). The V gene end was trimmed by 4 bases and the J gene end by 5 bases; junction bases not matched to a gene: 11. The CDR3 runs 16 residues. The CDR3 here is CASSSPQLAGVDEQYF. CDR3 in DNA: TGTGCCAGCAGTTCACCCCAGCTAGCGGGAGTGGACGAGCAGTACTTC.

The chain employs TRBV19 and TRBJ1-1, with D possibly matching TRBD1 (5 bases). Germline CDR1 is LNHDA and CDR2 is SQIVND (reference sequence). The V end lost 2 bases, the J end lost 7 bases, and 8 bases lay between the germline ends. CDR3 length: 12 amino acids. The CDR3 is CASSIRTNEAFF. CDR3 DNA: TGTGCCAGTAGTATAAGGACAAATGAAGCTTTCTTT.

The chain carries TRBV10-3 and TRBJ1-2; D might be TRBD1 (5 bases). This CDR3 is built from 13 residues. Germline CDR1 ENHRY, CDR2 SYGVKD. V dropped 5 bases and J dropped 8 bases, with 15 bases sitting between them. CDR3 nucleotides: TGTGCCATCAGTTGGACACCACTATACGGCTACACCTTC. Its protein product is CAISWTPLYGYTF.

CDR3 loop: CASSDQLGGSATNTGELFF. Here the CDR3 DNA reads TGTGCCAGCAGTGATCAGTTAGGAGGGAGTGCCACGAACACCGGGGAGCTGTTTTTT. The V and J genes are TRBV2 and TRBJ2-2, with D possibly matching TRBD2 (6 bases). The V gene's germline CDR1 is SNHLY and CDR2 FYNNEI. V was clipped by 3 bases and J by 0 bases, with 20 bases between them. The CDR3 is 19 residues long.

In the case of this clone: The same CDR3 can be traced to other DNA sequences in this sample. V gene TRBV9 combines with J gene TRBJ2-7; D might be TRBD2 (6 bases). This CDR3 has 13 amino acids. Germline CDR1 and CDR2: SGDLS and YYNGEE. V lost 2 bases, J lost 0 bases, and 6 bases lay in between. CDR3 sequence: CASSVGGSYEQYF. DNA of the CDR3: TGTGCCAGCAGCGTGGGGGGCTCCTACGAGCAGTACTTC.

This clone has a single count. The CDR3 here is CASSTTPNTEAFF. CDR3 bases: TGTGCCAGCAGCACTACACCGAACACTGAAGCTTTCTTT. The V gene is TRBV7-8, the J gene TRBJ1-1; D gene unclear. This CDR3 is built from 13 residues. Trimming removed 5 bases at V and 1 base at J, with 8 bases between. Germline CDR1 and CDR2: SGHVS and FQNEAQ.

The chain is built from TRBV7-2 and TRBJ1-1, with 9 bases aligning to TRBD1. The germline gives CDR1 SGHTA, CDR2 FQGNSA. With 5 bases clipped from V and 5 bases from J, the junction kept 9 bases outside the gene matches. The CDR3 runs 15 residues. The CDR3 here is CASSREGQGITEAFF. The CDR3 DNA reads TGTGCCAGCAGCAGAGAGGGACAGGGTATTACTGAAGCTTTCTTT.

The V call is TRBV7-8, the J call TRBJ1-1; 7 positions agree with TRBD1. The CDR3 totals 14 residues. Germline-derived CDR1 and CDR2 are SGHVS and FQNEAQ. The trim removed 5 bases at V and 5 bases at J, leaving 8 bases unmatched. DNA for the CDR3: TGTGCCAGCAGCGACAGGGTTGGGCTTACTGAAGCTTTCTTT. Residues: CASSDRVGLTEAFF.

This clone has just one count. The CDR3 here is CASSQERQASSGNTIYF. In nucleotides, the CDR3 is TGCGCCAGCAGCCAAGAAAGACAGGCCTCCTCTGGAAACACCATATATTTT. V and J are TRBV4-3 and TRBJ1-3; D possibly corresponds to TRBD1 (6 bases). The V gene lost 0 bases and the J gene lost 0 bases, with 12 bases spanning the gap. Germline lookup yields CDR1 LGHNA and CDR2 YSLEER. CDR3 length: 17 residues.